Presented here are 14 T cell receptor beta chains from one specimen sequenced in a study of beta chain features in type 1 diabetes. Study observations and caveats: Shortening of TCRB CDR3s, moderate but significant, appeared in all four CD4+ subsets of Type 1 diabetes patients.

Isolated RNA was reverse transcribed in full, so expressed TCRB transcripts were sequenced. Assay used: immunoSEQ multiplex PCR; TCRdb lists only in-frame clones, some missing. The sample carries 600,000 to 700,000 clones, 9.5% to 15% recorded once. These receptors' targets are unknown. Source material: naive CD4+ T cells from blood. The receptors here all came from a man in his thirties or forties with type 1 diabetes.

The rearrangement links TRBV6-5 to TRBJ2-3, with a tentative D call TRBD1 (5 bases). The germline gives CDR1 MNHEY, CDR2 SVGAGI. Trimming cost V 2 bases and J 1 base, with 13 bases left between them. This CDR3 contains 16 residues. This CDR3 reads CASSYTLWGGTDTQYF. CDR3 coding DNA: TGTGCCAGCAGTTACACGCTGTGGGGCGGCACAGATACGCAGTATTTT.

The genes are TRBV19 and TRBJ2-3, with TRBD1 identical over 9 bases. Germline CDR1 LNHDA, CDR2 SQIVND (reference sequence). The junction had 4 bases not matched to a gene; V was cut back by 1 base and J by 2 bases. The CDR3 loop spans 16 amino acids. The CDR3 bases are TGTGCCAGTAGTATAGCGGGACAGGGATACACAGATACGCAGTATTTT. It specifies CASSIAGQGYTDTQYF.

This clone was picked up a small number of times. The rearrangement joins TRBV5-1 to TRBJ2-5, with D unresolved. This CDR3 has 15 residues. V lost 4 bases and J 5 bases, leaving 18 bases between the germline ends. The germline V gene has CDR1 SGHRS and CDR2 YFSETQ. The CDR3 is CASSSPGGSRETQYF. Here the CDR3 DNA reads TGCGCCAGCAGCAGCCCGGGTGGCAGTAGGGAGACCCAGTACTTC. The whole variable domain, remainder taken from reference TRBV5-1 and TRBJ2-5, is KAGVTQTPRYLIKTRGQQVTLSCSPISGHRSVSWYQQTPGQGLQFLFEYFSETQRNKGNFPGRFSGRQFSNSRSEMNVSTLELGDSALYLCASSSPGGSRETQYFGPGTRLLVL.

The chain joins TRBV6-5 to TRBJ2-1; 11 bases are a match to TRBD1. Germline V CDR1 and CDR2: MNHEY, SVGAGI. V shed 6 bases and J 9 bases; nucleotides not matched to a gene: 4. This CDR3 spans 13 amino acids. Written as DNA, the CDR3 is TGTGCCAGCAGGCGGACAGGGGGCATTGAGCAGTTCTTC. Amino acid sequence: CASRRTGGIEQFF.

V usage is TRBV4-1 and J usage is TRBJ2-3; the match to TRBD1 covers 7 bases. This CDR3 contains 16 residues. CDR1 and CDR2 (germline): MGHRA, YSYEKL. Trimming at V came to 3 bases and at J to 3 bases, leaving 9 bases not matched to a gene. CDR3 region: CASSQDRQGRTDTQYF. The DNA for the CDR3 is TGCGCCAGCAGCCAGGATCGACAGGGTAGGACAGATACGCAGTATTTT.

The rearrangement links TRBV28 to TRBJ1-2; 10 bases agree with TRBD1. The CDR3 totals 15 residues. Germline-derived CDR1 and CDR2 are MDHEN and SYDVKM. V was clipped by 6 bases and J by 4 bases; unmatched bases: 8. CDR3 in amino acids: CASRISGQGIYGYTF. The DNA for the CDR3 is TGTGCCAGCAGGATCTCGGGACAGGGGATCTATGGCTACACCTTC.

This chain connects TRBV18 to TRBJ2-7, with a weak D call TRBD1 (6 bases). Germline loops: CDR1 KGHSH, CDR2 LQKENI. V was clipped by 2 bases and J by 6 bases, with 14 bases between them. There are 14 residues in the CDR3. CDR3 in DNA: TGTGCCAGCTCACCAGAAGGATCAGGGGTCGAGCAGTACTTC. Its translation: CASSPEGSGVEQYF. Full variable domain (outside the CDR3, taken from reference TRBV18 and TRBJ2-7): NAGVMQNPRHLVRRRGQEARLRCSPMKGHSHVYWYRQLPEEGLKFMVYLQKENIIDESGMPKERFSAEFPKEGPSILRIQQVVRGDSAAYFCASSPEGSGVEQYFGPGTRLTVT.

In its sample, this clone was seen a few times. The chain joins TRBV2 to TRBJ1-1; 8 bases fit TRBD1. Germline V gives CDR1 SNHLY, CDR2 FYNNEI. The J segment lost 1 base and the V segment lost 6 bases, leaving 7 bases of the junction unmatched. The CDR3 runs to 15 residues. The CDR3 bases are TGTGCCAGCAGCTCCAGGGGGCGCGGGAACACTGAAGCTTTCTTT. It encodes CASSSRGRGNTEAFF.

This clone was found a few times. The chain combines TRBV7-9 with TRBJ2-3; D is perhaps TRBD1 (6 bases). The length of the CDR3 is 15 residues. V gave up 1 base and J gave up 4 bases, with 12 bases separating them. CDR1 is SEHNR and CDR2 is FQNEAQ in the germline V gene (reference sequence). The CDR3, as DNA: TGTGCCAGCAGCTTAGTATGGAGACAGGCAGATACGCAGTATTTT. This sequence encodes CASSLVWRQADTQYF.

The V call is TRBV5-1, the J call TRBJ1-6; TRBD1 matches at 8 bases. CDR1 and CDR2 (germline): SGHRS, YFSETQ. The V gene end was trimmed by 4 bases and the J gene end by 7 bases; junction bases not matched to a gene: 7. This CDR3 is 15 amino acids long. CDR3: CASSVLGQANSPLHF. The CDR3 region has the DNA TGCGCCAGCAGCGTACTGGGACAGGCGAATTCACCCCTCCACTTT.

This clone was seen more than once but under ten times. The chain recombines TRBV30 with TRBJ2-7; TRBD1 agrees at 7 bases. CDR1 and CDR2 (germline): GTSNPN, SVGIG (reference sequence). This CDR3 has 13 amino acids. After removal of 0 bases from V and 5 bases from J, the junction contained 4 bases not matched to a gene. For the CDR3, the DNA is TGTGCCTGGAGTGTACAGACAGGGCACGAGCAGTACTTC. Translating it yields CAWSVQTGHEQYF.

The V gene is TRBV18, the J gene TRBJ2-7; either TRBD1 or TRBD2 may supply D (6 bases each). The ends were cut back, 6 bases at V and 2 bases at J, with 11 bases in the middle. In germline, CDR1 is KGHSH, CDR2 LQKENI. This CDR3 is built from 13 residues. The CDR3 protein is CASSRDTTYEQYF. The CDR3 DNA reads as TGTGCCAGCTCGCGGGACACCACCTACGAGCAGTACTTC.

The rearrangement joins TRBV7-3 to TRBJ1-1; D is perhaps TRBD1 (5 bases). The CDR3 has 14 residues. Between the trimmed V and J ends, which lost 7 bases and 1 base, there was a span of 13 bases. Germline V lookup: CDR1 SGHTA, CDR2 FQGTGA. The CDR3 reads CASTDSVGNTEAFF. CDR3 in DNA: TGTGCCAGCACCGACAGTGTCGGGAACACTGAAGCTTTCTTT.

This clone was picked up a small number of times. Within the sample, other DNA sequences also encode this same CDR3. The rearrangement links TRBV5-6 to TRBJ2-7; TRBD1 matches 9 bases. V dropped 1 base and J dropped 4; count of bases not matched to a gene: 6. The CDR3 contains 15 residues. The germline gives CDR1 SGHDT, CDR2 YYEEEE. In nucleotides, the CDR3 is TGTGCCAGCAGCTTGCCGGGACAGGGCGAATACGAGCAGTACTTC. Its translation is CASSLPGQGEYEQYF.